Listed here are 13 T cell receptor beta chains from one sample, sequenced in a study of blood T cell repertoires in COVID-19. The assay was immunoSEQ multiplex PCR, and TCRdb's table has in-frame clones only and misses some. The table lists 100,000 to 150,000 clones, around 80% of them singletons. Source material: peripheral blood. These receptors all come from a man aged 65 to 79 with acute or convalescent COVID-19.

The genes are TRBV19 and TRBJ1-1, with 7 bases that match TRBD1. The CDR3 sequence is 15 residues long. Germline-derived CDR1 and CDR2 are LNHDA and SQIVND (reference sequence). V dropped 4 bases and J dropped 0; count of bases not matched to a gene: 5. CDR3 loop: CASSKDRVVNTEAFF. CDR3 nucleotide sequence: TGTGCCAGTAGTAAAGACAGGGTGGTGAACACTGAAGCTTTCTTT.

The genes are TRBV10-2 and TRBJ2-7; 9 bases are shared with TRBD1. Looked up from germline, CDR1 is WSHSY and CDR2 is SAAADI. This CDR3 contains 15 residues. Unmatched junction bases numbered 10, after V lost 5 bases and J lost 5 bases. The CDR3 here is CASSPGTGFAHEQYF. DNA for the CDR3: TGCGCCAGCAGTCCCGGGACAGGGTTCGCCCACGAGCAGTACTTC.

The chain is built from TRBV21-1 and TRBJ2-6; TRBD1, the D gene given by the table, was not confirmed from the DNA. TRBV21-1 is labeled a pseudogene. CDR3 length: 17 residues. CDR3 DNA: TGTGCCAGCAGGTCATTATCCAGGGGTTCTGGGGCCAACGTCCTGACTTTC. This codes for CASRSLSRGSGANVLTF.

V is TRBV6-5 and J is TRBJ1-5; D is unclear. The CDR3 is 12 residues long. V lost 2 bases and J lost 9, with 8 bases in between. CDR1 and CDR2 (germline): MNHEY, SVGAGI. For the CDR3, the DNA is TGTGCCAGCAGTTACACTAACGGGCCCCAGCATTTT. It encodes CASSYTNGPQHF.

This chain links TRBV5-8 with TRBJ1-5; 10 nucleotides match TRBD1. The CDR3 is made up of 15 amino acids. CDR1 and CDR2 from the germline V gene are SGHTS and YDEGEE. The trim removed 4 bases at V and 9 bases at J, leaving 10 bases unmatched. The CDR3 region has the DNA TGTGCCAGCAGCCCCGGGACAGGGGACTTTGGGCCCCAGCATTTT. The encoded protein is CASSPGTGDFGPQHF.

This clone was seen a handful of times. The chain has TRBV5-1 and TRBJ2-1; D might be TRBD2 (7 bases). Germline CDR1 and CDR2: SGHRS and YFSETQ. This CDR3 has 17 amino acids. Trimming removed 2 bases at V and 0 bases at J, with 15 bases between. CDR3 loop: CASSFAYGGPSYNEQFF. DNA of the CDR3: TGCGCCAGCAGCTTTGCATACGGGGGGCCCTCCTACAATGAGCAGTTCTTC.

J is TRBJ1-5 and V is TRBV6-6; no reliable D call. Looked up from germline, CDR1 is MNHNY and CDR2 is SVGAGI (reference sequence). This CDR3 is 16 amino acids long. The V end was cut by 3 bases, the J end by 2 bases, with 14 bases between. CDR3 coding DNA: TGTGCCAGCAGTTATGTGGGAGGGCTGGGCAATCAGCCCCAGCATTTT. Protein: CASSYVGGLGNQPQHF.

The genes are TRBV9 and TRBJ2-1; tentatively, D is TRBD2 (6 bases). Germline CDR1 is SGDLS and CDR2 is YYNGEE. The CDR3 is 17 residues long. V was clipped by 4 bases and J by 0 bases, with 17 bases between them. CDR3 in DNA: TGTGCCAGCAGCCCAAGACTAGACGACCGCTCCTACAATGAGCAGTTCTTC. It is translated as CASSPRLDDRSYNEQFF.

This chain links TRBV5-4 with TRBJ1-3, with 7 bases that match TRBD1. Trimming removed 0 bases from V and 3 bases from J; junction bases left unmatched: 3. The CDR3 length is 15 residues. CDR1 and CDR2 from the germline V gene are SGHNT and YYREEE (reference sequence). The CDR3 sequence is CASSLGQGDGNTIYF. In nucleotides, the CDR3 is TGTGCCAGCAGCTTGGGACAGGGAGATGGAAACACCATATATTTT.

The rearrangement links TRBV7-2 to TRBJ2-7; D gene uncertain. Trimming pared 5 bases from V and 3 bases from J, leaving 11 bases between. CDR3 length: 13 amino acids. In germline, CDR1 is SGHTA, CDR2 FQGNSA. CDR3 amino acids: CASSTASVYEQYF. The CDR3 DNA reads as TGTGCCAGCAGCACCGCCAGTGTCTACGAGCAGTACTTC.

This clone appeared a few times. V is TRBV15 and J is TRBJ1-3, with D possibly being TRBD1 (5 bases). This CDR3 contains 15 residues. Germline values: CDR1 LNHNV, CDR2 YYDKDF (reference sequence). V was pared by 0 bases and J by 8 bases, with 14 bases between. The CDR3 spells CATSRDWRQGDTIYF. DNA for the CDR3: TGTGCCACCAGCAGAGATTGGCGGCAGGGTGACACCATATATTTT. The whole variable domain, remainder taken from reference TRBV15 and TRBJ1-3, is DAMVIQNPRYQVTQFGKPVTLSCSQTLNHNVMYWYQQKSSQAPKLLFHYYDKDFNNEADTPDNFQSRRPNTSFCFLDIRSPGLGDTAMYLCATSRDWRQGDTIYFGEGSWLTVV.

The chain combines TRBV5-1 with TRBJ2-7, with 10 bases aligning to TRBD1. This CDR3 is 15 amino acids long. V was clipped by 5 bases and J by 3 bases; unmatched bases: 8. Germline V lookup: CDR1 SGHRS, CDR2 YFSETQ. As DNA, the CDR3 is TGCGCCAGCAGAGCTGGACAGGGGGGCGGCTACGAGCAGTACTTC. Protein product: CASRAGQGGGYEQYF.

This clone occurred a few times. The chain is built from TRBV11-1 and TRBJ2-5, with TRBD2 as a possible D gene (7 bases). V was shortened by 5 bases and J by 2 bases, with 18 bases between the two germline ends. The CDR3 sequence is 16 residues long. The V gene's germline CDR1 is SGHAT and CDR2 FQDESV (reference sequence). The CDR3 is CASSRRAGAVQETQYF. The DNA of the CDR3 is TGTGCCAGCAGCCGGCGGGCGGGGGCCGTACAAGAGACCCAGTACTTC.